The sequence of this TCR beta chain was determined in a study of OX40 agonist ivuxolimab in advanced cancers. The ends were cut back, 3 bases at V and 0 bases at J, with 10 bases in the middle. CDR3 length: 14 amino acids. The germline CDR1 and CDR2 sequences are SGHDT and YYEEEE. The method was immunoSEQ multiplex PCR; TCRdb's version includes in-frame clones alone and lacks a portion of them. Among over 55,000 clones, around 80% were seen once, and the ten largest hold more than 1.5%. The specimen comprised CD4+ or CD8+ T cells sorted from blood, sampled in a trial of the OX40 agonist ivuxolimab. This TCR was recovered from an adult with an advanced solid tumor such as melanoma, head and neck, liver or kidney cancer. The V call is TRBV5-6, the J call TRBJ2-7; D remains ambiguous. CDR3 DNA sequence: TGTGCCAGCAGCTGGGTCAGGAGCTCCTACGAGCAGTACGTC. Translated: CASSWVRSSYEQYV.